This T cell receptor (beta chain) was profiled in a study of shared T cell receptors in the human thymus. Assay: immunoSEQ multiplex PCR; the TCRdb copy retains only in-frame clones and omits some. The sample has hundreds of thousands of clones, roughly 90% seen once; the top ten hold about 0.01%. V shed 6 bases and J 5 bases; nucleotides not matched to a gene: 9. This CDR3 comprises 14 residues. Germline V gene lookup returns CDR1 SEHNR and CDR2 FQNEAQ (reference sequence). The data also belong to a second study, concerning human thymus T cells. This second study says: Healthy Finnish infants undergoing corrective surgery for congenital heart defects were the donors. Thymus tissue was removed during corrective cardiac surgery. Among unrelated individuals, related research reported thymic repertoires that overlapped highly.

Sequenced sample: thymocytes. This clonotype was obtained from a boy under three years old with a congenital heart defect. The chain is built from TRBV7-9 and TRBJ1-2; 7 nucleotides agree with TRBD1. CDR3 sequence (DNA): TGTGCCAGCAGGCCCGGGACAGCCCTTTATGGCTACACCTTC. As protein: CASRPGTALYGYTF.